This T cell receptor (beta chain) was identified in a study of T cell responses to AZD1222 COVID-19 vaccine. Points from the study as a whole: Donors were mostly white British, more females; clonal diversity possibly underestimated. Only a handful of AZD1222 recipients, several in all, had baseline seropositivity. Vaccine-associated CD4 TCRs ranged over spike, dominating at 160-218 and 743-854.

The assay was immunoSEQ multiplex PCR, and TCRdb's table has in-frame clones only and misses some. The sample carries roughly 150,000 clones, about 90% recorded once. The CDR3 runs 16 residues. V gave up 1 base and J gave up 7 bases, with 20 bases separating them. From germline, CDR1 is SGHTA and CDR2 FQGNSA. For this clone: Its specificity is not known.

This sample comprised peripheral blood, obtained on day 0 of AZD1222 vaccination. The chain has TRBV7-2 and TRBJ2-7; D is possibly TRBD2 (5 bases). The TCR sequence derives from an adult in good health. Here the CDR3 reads CASSLGSGVRASEQYF. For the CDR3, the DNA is TGTGCCAGCAGCTTAGGTTCCGGGGTTCGTGCGTCGGAGCAGTACTTC.